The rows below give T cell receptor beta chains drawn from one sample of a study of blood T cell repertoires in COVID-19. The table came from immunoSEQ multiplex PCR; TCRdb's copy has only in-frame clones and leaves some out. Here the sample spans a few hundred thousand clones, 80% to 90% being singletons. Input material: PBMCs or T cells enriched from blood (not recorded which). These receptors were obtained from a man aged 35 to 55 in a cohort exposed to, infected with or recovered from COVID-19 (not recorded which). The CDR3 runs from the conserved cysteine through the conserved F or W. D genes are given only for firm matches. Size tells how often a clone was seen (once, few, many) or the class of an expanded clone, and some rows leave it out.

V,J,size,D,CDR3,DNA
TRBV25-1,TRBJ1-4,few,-,CASSNRDSVEKLFF,TGTGCCAGCAGTAACCGGGACTCGGTGGAAAAACTGTTTTTT
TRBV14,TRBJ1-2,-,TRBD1,CASIRGRSYGYTF,TGTGCCAGCATCAGGGGGCGCAGCTATGGCTACACCTTC
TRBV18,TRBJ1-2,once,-,CASSPTKSYGYTF,TGTGCCAGCTCACCAACAAAAAGCTATGGCTACACCTTC
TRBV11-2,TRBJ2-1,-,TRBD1,CASSLVGGTGNDEQFF,TGTGCCAGCAGCTTAGTAGGGGGGACAGGGAACGATGAGCAGTTCTTC
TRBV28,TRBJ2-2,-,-,CASSPPRTGELFF,TGTGCCAGCAGTCCCCCGAGAACCGGGGAGCTGTTTTTT
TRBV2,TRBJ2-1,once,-,CASRRLVRNEQFF,TGTGCCAGCCGTCGCCTAGTGCGGAATGAGCAGTTCTTC
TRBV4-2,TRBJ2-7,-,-,CASSQEEFSYEQYF,TGTGCCAGCAGCCAAGAAGAGTTTTCCTACGAGCAGTACTTC
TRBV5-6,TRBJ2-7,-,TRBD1,CASSRRRTGVNEQYF,TGTGCCAGCAGCCGACGAAGGACAGGGGTTAACGAGCAGTACTTC
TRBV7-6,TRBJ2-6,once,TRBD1,CASSGRDRASGANVLTF,TGTGCCAGCAGCGGCCGGGACAGGGCATCTGGGGCCAACGTCCTGACTTTC
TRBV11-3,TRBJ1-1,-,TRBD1,CASSLERPRTGGADTEAFF,TGTGCCAGCAGCTTAGAGAGGCCACGGACAGGGGGCGCAGACACTGAAGCTTTCTTT
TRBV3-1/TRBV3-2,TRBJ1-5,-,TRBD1,CASSQHAGTGQQPQHF,TGTGCCAGCAGCCAACACGCAGGGACAGGGCAGCAGCCCCAGCATTTT
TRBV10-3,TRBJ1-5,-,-,CAIKDRNQPQHF,TGTGCCATCAAGGACAGAAATCAGCCCCAGCATTTT
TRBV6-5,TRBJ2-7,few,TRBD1,CASSYRDRGSYEQYF,TGTGCCAGCAGTTACAGGGACAGGGGATCCTACGAGCAGTACTTC
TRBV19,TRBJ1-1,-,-,CASRQGIGTEAFF,TGTGCCAGTAGACAGGGTATAGGAACTGAAGCTTTCTTT
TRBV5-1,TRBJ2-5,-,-,CASSLEGIRETQYF,TGCGCCAGCAGCTTGGAGGGGATACGAGAGACCCAGTACTTC
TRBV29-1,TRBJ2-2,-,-,CSVGGRDGELFF,TGCAGCGTTGGAGGTCGGGACGGGGAGCTGTTTTTT
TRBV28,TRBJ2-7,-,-,CATTLKNEQYF,TGTGCCACTACCCTAAAGAACGAGCAGTACTTC
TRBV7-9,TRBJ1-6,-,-,CASSLGGVRDSPLHF,TGTGCCAGCAGCTTAGGCGGGGTCAGGGATTCACCCCTCCACTTT
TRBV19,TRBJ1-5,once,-,CASSRAGRNQPQHF,TGTGCCAGTAGTAGGGCAGGGCGCAATCAGCCCCAGCATTTT